These 24 T cell receptor beta chains share one sample of origin, sequenced in a study of blood T cell repertoires in COVID-19 (dated by TCRdb to about 2020). The library came from the immunoSEQ multiplex PCR assay. Entries here come from immuneACCESS through TCRdb and include only in-frame sequences with V and J called. Some clones fail to appear in such tables; in the studies checked, an unresolved V gene covers under half of the shortfall, and the cause of the remainder is unknown. Counted in this sample were 470,000 or so clones; approximately 85% of them appeared once. About 3% of the sample rests with the top ten. Sequencing was carried out using peripheral blood. Every receptor here comes from a human donor in a cohort sampled during active COVID-19.

This chain uses TRBV27 with TRBJ2-1; 11 nucleotides line up with TRBD1. Germline V lookup: CDR1 MNHEY, CDR2 SMNVEV (reference sequence). Trimming cost V 5 bases and J 8 bases; bases outside gene matches: 8. The CDR3 contains 15 residues. The DNA of the CDR3 is TGTGCCAGCAGTCTCGGGACAGGGGGTGGCGATGAGCAGTTCTTC. Its translation is CASSLGTGGGDEQFF.

The rearrangement uses TRBV23-1 and TRBJ1-4, with 7 nucleotides matching TRBD1. TRBV23-1 is marked as an open reading frame, function uncertain. The CDR3 is 18 residues long. The V segment lost 2 bases and the J segment 4 bases; nucleotides outside the gene matches: 13. CDR3 bases: TGCGCCAGCAGTCAAGTCGACAGGGATAGATTGTTTAATGAAAAACTGTTTTTT. Its translation is CASSQVDRDRLFNEKLFF.

The chain recombines TRBV27 with TRBJ1-5; a possible D gene is TRBD1 (6 bases). The germline V gene encodes CDR1 MNHEY and CDR2 SMNVEV (reference sequence). The CDR3 loop spans 16 amino acids. Trimming stripped 5 bases from V and 4 bases from J, with 18 bases between. For the CDR3, the DNA is TGTGCCAGCAGTCCCCGGACAGCGGGAAGGAATCAGCCCCAGCATTTT. Its translation is CASSPRTAGRNQPQHF.

The V and J genes are TRBV18 and TRBJ1-3; D gene uncertain. The CDR3 sequence is 12 residues long. Between the trimmed V and J ends, which lost 6 bases and 4 bases, there was a span of 7 bases. Germline V gene data show CDR1 as KGHSH and CDR2 as LQKENI. CDR3 nucleotides: TGTGCCAGCTCTGATCAGGGAAACACCATATATTTT. This encodes CASSDQGNTIYF. The whole variable domain, remainder taken from reference TRBV18 and TRBJ1-3, is NAGVMQNPRHLVRRRGQEARLRCSPMKGHSHVYWYRQLPEEGLKFMVYLQKENIIDESGMPKERFSAEFPKEGPSILRIQQVVRGDSAAYFCASSDQGNTIYFGEGSWLTVV.

The chain combines TRBV5-1 with TRBJ2-7; 10 bases line up with TRBD1. The CDR3 has 16 residues. J lost 6 bases, V lost 0 bases, and 9 bases had no gene match. The germline V gene encodes CDR1 SGHRS and CDR2 YFSETQ. CDR3 residues: CASSLADRGRSSEQYF. DNA for the CDR3: TGCGCCAGCAGCTTGGCCGACAGGGGGCGATCATCCGAGCAGTACTTC.

V gene TRBV28 combines with J gene TRBJ1-1, with TRBD1 matching over 12 bases. Per germline, CDR1 MDHEN and CDR2 SYDVKM. The CDR3 covers 17 residues. With 6 bases clipped from V and 5 bases from J, the junction kept 13 bases outside the gene matches. The CDR3 sequence is CASSSPGQGALGTEAFF. In DNA form, the CDR3 reads TGTGCCAGCAGCTCCCCGGGACAGGGGGCTTTAGGGACTGAAGCTTTCTTT.

The chain combines TRBV9 with TRBJ2-2; 12 nucleotides match TRBD2. Unmatched junction bases numbered 4, after V lost 4 bases and J lost 3 bases. Per the germline V gene, CDR1 is SGDLS and CDR2 is YYNGEE. This CDR3 comprises 16 residues. The CDR3 protein is CASSPRTSGDTGELFF. As DNA, the CDR3 is TGTGCCAGCAGCCCTCGGACTAGCGGGGACACCGGGGAGCTGTTTTTT.

The chain links TRBV29-1 to TRBJ1-3; TRBD1 matches at 8 bases. V lost 0 bases to trimming and J lost 7 bases; unmatched junction nucleotides: 11. This CDR3 comprises 16 residues. CDR1 SQVTM and CDR2 ANQGSEA come from the germline V gene. The CDR3 DNA reads TGCAGCGTTGAAGAAGGTGGGACAGGCGGCTTTAACACCATATATTTT. It yields the protein CSVEEGGTGGFNTIYF.

For this clone: Other DNA sequences of this sample code for an identical CDR3. The chain combines TRBV5-1 with TRBJ2-7, with 7 bases lining up with TRBD1. Germline loops: CDR1 SGHRS, CDR2 YFSETQ. The trim removed 0 bases at V and 3 bases at J, leaving 3 bases unmatched. CDR3 size: 14 residues. The CDR3 reads CASSLGQGGYEQYF. The CDR3 DNA is TGCGCCAGCAGCTTGGGACAGGGTGGCTACGAGCAGTACTTC.

This chain uses TRBV7-9 with TRBJ2-5; 13 nucleotides agree with TRBD2. J was trimmed by 5 bases and V by 1 base; bases with no gene match: 7. CDR3 length equals 17 residues. Looked up from germline, CDR1 is SEHNR and CDR2 is FQNEAQ (reference sequence). CDR3 DNA: TGTGCCAGCAGCTTAGATCGGACTAGCGGGAGTAGGGAGACCCAGTACTTC. This codes for CASSLDRTSGSRETQYF.

The chain couples TRBV6-5 to TRBJ1-1; TRBD1 matches at 9 bases. J gave up 5 bases and V 6 bases, and 4 bases lay outside the gene matches. Looked up from germline, CDR1 is MNHEY and CDR2 is SVGAGI. The CDR3 has 13 amino acids. The CDR3 DNA follows: TGTGCCAGCAGAACAGGGGGCAGAACTGAAGCTTTCTTT. Translated: CASRTGGRTEAFF.

The rearrangement uses TRBV9 and TRBJ2-1, with TRBD2 matching over 9 bases. Germline V lookup: CDR1 SGDLS, CDR2 YYNGEE. The CDR3 length is 15 residues. Trimming at V came to 3 bases and at J to 4 bases, leaving 5 bases not matched to a gene. This chain's CDR3 is CASSAREGSYNEQFF. The CDR3 DNA sequence: TGTGCCAGCAGCGCGCGGGAGGGGAGTTACAATGAGCAGTTCTTC.

The chain carries TRBV29-1 and TRBJ1-2, with no clear D. V lost 1 base and J lost 4, with 13 bases in between. CDR1 and CDR2 from the germline V gene are SQVTM and ANQGSEA. The CDR3 is 14 amino acids. The CDR3 coding sequence is TGCAGCGTTGAAGCCCCGACGGGATCCTATGGCTACACCTTC. It is translated as CSVEAPTGSYGYTF.

The gene calls are TRBV2 and TRBJ2-7, with 12 positions matching TRBD2. Trimming cost V 7 bases and J 5 bases; bases outside gene matches: 9. CDR1 is SNHLY, CDR2 FYNNEI, per germline. The length of the CDR3 is 15 residues. Here the CDR3 reads CASTQTSGRLDEQYF. DNA of the CDR3: TGTGCCAGCACTCAAACTAGCGGGAGGCTGGACGAGCAGTACTTC.

The chain joins TRBV6-5 to TRBJ1-6; D uncertain. This CDR3 is 14 amino acids long. The V gene lost 6 bases and the J gene lost 7 bases, with 13 bases spanning the gap. Per the germline V gene, CDR1 is MNHEY and CDR2 is SVGAGI. In DNA, the CDR3 is TGTGCCAGCAGCCGGAGGAACGGGAATTCACCCCTCCACTTT. Translation gives CASSRRNGNSPLHF.

The rearrangement uses TRBV5-8 and TRBJ2-3; the D gene is possibly TRBD1 (5 bases). Germline V gives CDR1 SGHTS, CDR2 YDEGEE. V was shortened by 0 bases and J by 7 bases, with 18 bases between the two germline ends. The CDR3 is 16 residues long. The CDR3 sequence is CASSLAKSQAGNTQYF. CDR3 bases: TGTGCCAGCAGCTTGGCCAAATCCCAGGCAGGGAATACGCAGTATTTT.

The chain employs TRBV3-1 (or the pseudogene TRBV3-2) and TRBJ1-1; tentative D call: TRBD1 (5 bases). Germline V lookup: CDR1 LGHDT, CDR2 YNNKEL (reference sequence). V was clipped by 6 bases and J by 0 bases, with 32 bases between them. The CDR3 loop spans 21 amino acids. CDR3: CASRNRSWQFEFITMNTEAFF. In DNA, the CDR3 is TGTGCCAGCAGGAACAGGAGTTGGCAGTTTGAATTTATTACCATGAACACTGAAGCTTTCTTT.

This clone has ten or more counts. The chain employs TRBV27 and TRBJ2-1; 10 nucleotides match TRBD2. CDR1 is MNHEY, CDR2 SMNVEV, per germline (reference sequence). Trimming at V came to 1 base and at J to 9 bases, leaving 6 bases not matched to a gene. This CDR3 has 15 residues. The CDR3 protein is CASSLYPSGSSEQFF. In nucleotides, the CDR3 is TGTGCCAGCAGTTTATATCCTAGCGGGAGTAGTGAGCAGTTCTTC.

In DNA form, the CDR3 reads TGTGCCAGCAGTGAACGAGGACAGGGGAGCCTGGGGGGCTACGAGCAGTACTTC. Its protein product is CASSERGQGSLGGYEQYF. This sequence joins TRBV6-1 and TRBJ2-7; 9 bases are shared with TRBD1. V shed 2 bases and J 3 bases; nucleotides not matched to a gene: 14. CDR1 is MNHNS and CDR2 is SASEGT in the germline V gene. The CDR3 has 18 residues.

This clone was counted between two and nine times. This rearrangement joins TRBV29-1 to TRBJ2-1; D is unclear. This CDR3 has 11 residues. The germline V and J ends were trimmed by 5 bases and 5 bases, with 7 bases remaining between them. CDR1 is SQVTM and CDR2 is ANQGSEA in the germline V gene. The CDR3 region is CSVRRHNEQFF. The CDR3 nucleotides are TGCAGCGTTAGGCGGCACAATGAGCAGTTCTTC.

The genes are TRBV30 and TRBJ2-7; 7 nucleotides match TRBD2. Germline V lookup: CDR1 GTSNPN, CDR2 SVGIG (reference sequence). J gave up 4 bases and V 1 base, and 13 bases lay outside the gene matches. The CDR3 consists of 16 residues. The DNA for the CDR3 is TGTGCCTGGAGTGGCGGCGCTAGCGGCAGTGGATACGAGCAGTACTTC. It yields the protein CAWSGGASGSGYEQYF.

The chain carries TRBV20-1 and TRBJ2-3; D gene uncertain. V dropped 5 bases and J dropped 7 bases, with 10 bases sitting between them. CDR1 is DFQATT and CDR2 is SNEGSKA in the germline V gene (reference sequence). There are 11 residues in the CDR3. As DNA, the CDR3 is TGCAGTGCTCCTCAGGATAATACGCAGTATTTT. It translates to CSAPQDNTQYF.

The rearrangement links TRBV7-5 to TRBJ2-5; the table calls TRBD1, which could not be checked here. TRBV7-5 is given as a pseudogene. The CDR3 is 16 amino acids. CDR3 amino acids: CARSLYTSNAQETQYF. The CDR3 DNA is TGTGCCAGAAGCTTGTACACCTCAAACGCACAAGAGACCCAGTACTTC.

The J gene is TRBJ1-2, the V gene TRBV14; no clear D gene. This CDR3 contains 17 residues. Germline values: CDR1 SGHDN, CDR2 FVKESK. V gave up 3 bases and J gave up 8 bases, with 25 bases separating them. CDR3 in amino acids: CASSHSTRTLLASGYTF. As DNA, the CDR3 is TGTGCCAGCAGCCACTCAACCAGGACTTTATTAGCGTCGGGCTACACCTTC.